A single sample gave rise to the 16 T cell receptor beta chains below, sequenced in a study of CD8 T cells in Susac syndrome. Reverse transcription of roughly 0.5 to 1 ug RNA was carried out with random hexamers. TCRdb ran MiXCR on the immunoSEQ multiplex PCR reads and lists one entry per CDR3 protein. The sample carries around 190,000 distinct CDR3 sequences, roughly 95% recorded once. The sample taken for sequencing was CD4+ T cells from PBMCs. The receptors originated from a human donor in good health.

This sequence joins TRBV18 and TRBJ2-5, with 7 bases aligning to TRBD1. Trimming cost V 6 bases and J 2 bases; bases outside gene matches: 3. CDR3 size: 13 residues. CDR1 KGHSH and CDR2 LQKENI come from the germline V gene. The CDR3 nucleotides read TGTGCCAGCTCGCAGGACAGGCAAGAGACCCAGTACTTC. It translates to CASSQDRQETQYF.

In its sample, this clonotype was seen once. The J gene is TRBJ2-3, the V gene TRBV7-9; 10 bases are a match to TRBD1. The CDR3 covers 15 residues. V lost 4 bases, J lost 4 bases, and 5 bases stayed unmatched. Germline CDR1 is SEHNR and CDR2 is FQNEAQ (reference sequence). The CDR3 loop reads CASSSDRGQPDTQYF. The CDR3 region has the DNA TGTGCCAGCAGCTCCGACAGGGGGCAGCCAGATACGCAGTATTTT.

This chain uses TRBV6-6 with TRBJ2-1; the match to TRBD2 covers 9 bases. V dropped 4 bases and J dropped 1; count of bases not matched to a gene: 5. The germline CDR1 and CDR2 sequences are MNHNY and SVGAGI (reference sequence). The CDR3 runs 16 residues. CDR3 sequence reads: CASSSGSGGSYNEQFF. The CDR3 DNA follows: TGTGCCAGCAGTTCGGGTAGCGGGGGTTCCTACAATGAGCAGTTCTTC.

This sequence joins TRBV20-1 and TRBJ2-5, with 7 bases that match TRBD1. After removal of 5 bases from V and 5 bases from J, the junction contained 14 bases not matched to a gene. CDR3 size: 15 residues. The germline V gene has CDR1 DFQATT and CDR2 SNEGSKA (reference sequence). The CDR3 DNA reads TGCAGTGCTCGACAGGGCACAATACCCTCGGAGACCCAGTACTTC. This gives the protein CSARQGTIPSETQYF.

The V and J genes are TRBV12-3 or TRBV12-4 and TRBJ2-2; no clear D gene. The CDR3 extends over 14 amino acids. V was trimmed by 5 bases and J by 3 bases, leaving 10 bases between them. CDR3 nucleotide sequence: TGTGCCAGCAGTCCCCGGGCCCACACCGGGGAGCTGTTTTTT. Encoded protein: CASSPRAHTGELFF.

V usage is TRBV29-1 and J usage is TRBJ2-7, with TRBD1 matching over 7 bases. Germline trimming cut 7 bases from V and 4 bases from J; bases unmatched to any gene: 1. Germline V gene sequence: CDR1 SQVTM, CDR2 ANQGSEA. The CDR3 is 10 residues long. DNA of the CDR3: TGCAGCGCACAGGGGTACGAGCAGTACGTC. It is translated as CSAQGYEQYV.

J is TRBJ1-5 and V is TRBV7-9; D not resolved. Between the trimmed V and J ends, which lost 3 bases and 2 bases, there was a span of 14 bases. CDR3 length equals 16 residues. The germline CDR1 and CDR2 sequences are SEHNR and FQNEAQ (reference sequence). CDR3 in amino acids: CASSLNSWYGNQPQHF. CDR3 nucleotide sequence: TGTGCCAGCAGCTTGAACAGTTGGTACGGCAATCAGCCCCAGCATTTT.

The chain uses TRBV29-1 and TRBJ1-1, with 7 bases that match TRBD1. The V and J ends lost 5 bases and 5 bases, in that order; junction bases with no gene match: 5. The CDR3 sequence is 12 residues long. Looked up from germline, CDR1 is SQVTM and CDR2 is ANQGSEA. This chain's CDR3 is CSVKTGVTEAFF. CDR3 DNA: TGCAGCGTTAAAACAGGGGTAACTGAAGCTTTCTTT.

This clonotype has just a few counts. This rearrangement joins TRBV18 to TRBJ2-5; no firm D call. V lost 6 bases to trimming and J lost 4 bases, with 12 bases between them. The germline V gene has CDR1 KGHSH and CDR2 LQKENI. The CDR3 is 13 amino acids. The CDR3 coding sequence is TGTGCCAGCTCCCTTGACCCAGGAGAGACCCAGTACTTC. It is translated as CASSLDPGETQYF.

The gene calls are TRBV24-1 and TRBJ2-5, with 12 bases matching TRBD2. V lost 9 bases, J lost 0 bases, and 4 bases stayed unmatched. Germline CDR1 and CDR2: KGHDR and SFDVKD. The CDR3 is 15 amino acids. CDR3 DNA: TGTGCCACCGGGGGGACTAGCGGGTACCAAGAGACCCAGTACTTC. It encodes CATGGTSGYQETQYF.

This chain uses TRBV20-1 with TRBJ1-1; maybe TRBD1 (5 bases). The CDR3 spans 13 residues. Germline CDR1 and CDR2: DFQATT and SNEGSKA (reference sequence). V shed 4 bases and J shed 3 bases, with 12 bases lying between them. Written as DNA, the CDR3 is TGCAGTGCTATTAAAGGGGACTACACTGAAGCTTTCTTT. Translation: CSAIKGDYTEAFF.

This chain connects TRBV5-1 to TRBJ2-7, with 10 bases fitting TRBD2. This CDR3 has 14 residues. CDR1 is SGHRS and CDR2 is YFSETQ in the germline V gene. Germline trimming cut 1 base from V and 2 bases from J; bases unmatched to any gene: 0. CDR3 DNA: TGCGCCAGCAGCTTGACTAGCGGGACCTACGAGCAGTACTTC. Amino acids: CASSLTSGTYEQYF.

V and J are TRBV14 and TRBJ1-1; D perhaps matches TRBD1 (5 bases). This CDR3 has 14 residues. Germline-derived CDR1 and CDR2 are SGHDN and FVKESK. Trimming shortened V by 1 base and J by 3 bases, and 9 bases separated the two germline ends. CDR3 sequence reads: CASSQGTGDTEAFF. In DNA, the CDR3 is TGTGCCAGCAGCCAAGGAACGGGGGACACTGAAGCTTTCTTT. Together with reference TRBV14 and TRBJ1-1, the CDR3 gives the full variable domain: EAGVTQFPSHSVIEKGQTVTLRCDPISGHDNLYWYRRVMGKEIKFLLHFVKESKQDESGMPNNRFLAERTGGTYSTLKVQPAELEDSGVYFCASSQGTGDTEAFFGQGTRLTVV.

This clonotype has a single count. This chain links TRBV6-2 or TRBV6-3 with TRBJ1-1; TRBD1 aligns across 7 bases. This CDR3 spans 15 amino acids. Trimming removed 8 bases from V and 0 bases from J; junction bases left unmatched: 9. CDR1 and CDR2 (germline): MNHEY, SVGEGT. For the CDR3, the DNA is TGTGCCAGCGAGGACCCGGACAGGATGAACACTGAAGCTTTCTTT. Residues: CASEDPDRMNTEAFF.

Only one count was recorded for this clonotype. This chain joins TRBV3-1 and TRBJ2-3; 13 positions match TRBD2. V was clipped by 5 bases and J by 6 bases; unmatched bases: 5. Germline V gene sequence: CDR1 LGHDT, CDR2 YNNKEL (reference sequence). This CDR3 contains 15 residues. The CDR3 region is CASSATSGRSDTQYF. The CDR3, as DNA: TGTGCCAGCAGCGCGACTAGCGGGAGGTCGGATACGCAGTATTTT.

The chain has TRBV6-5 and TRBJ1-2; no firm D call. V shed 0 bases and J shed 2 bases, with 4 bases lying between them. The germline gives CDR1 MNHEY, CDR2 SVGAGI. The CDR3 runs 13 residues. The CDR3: CASSYSDNYGYTF. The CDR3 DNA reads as TGTGCCAGCAGTTACTCGGACAACTATGGCTACACCTTC.